The 28 T cell receptor beta chains in this list originate from one sample, sequenced in a study of shared clonotypes between healthy human individuals. Libraries were prepared by immunoSEQ multiplex PCR; TCRdb keeps only in-frame clonotypes and omits some of them. The top ten clones hold about 1.7% of a sample with about 2.1 million clones, just under 95% of them seen once. Naive CD8 cells comprised CD45RO-negative, CCR7-positively selected cells, excluding terminally differentiated effector memory CD45RA+ cells. The sequenced material came from naive CD8+ T cells from PBMCs. The receptor set was obtained from a young man in good health. Some clones in this sample may be carry-over from other donors' samples.

The CDR3 DNA is TGTGCCAGCAGCGCGACTTCAGGGGCGGAAGGAACAGATACGCAGTATTTT. It specifies CASSATSGAEGTDTQYF. The chain employs TRBV9 and TRBJ2-3; tentative D call: TRBD1 (6 bases). Trimming removed 3 bases from V and 3 bases from J, with 20 bases in between. CDR1 SGDLS and CDR2 YYNGEE come from the germline V gene. The CDR3 runs 17 residues.

This clone was counted a single time. The genes are TRBV28 and TRBJ1-1, with D possibly being TRBD1 (5 bases). The CDR3 contains 15 residues. V was clipped by 4 bases and J by 5 bases, with 17 bases between them. CDR1 and CDR2 (germline): MDHEN, SYDVKM. The CDR3 loop reads CASSSGAFRKTEAFF. The CDR3 DNA sequence: TGTGCCAGCAGTTCTGGGGCTTTTCGAAAGACTGAAGCTTTCTTT.

In this sample, this clone turned up once. The rearrangement uses TRBV19 and TRBJ1-5, with 8 positions matching TRBD1. The CDR3 is 15 residues long. Germline V gene data show CDR1 as LNHDA and CDR2 as SQIVND (reference sequence). With V trimmed by 3 bases and J by 6 bases, 7 bases remained unmatched. Written as DNA, the CDR3 is TGTGCCAGTAGTATGCTCCCAGGGGGCGGTCAGCCCCAGCATTTT. This encodes CASSMLPGGGQPQHF.

This clone came up once. The chain links TRBV28 to TRBJ2-1; 11 bases fit TRBD1. CDR3 size: 12 residues. Per the germline V gene, CDR1 is MDHEN and CDR2 is SYDVKM. The V gene end was trimmed by 9 bases and the J gene end by 9 bases; junction bases not matched to a gene: 4. CDR3 sequence: CASGQGAGEQFF. The DNA of the CDR3 is TGTGCCAGTGGACAGGGGGCGGGTGAGCAGTTCTTC.

The CDR3 spells CASSPPLGREQFF. The DNA for the CDR3 is TGTGCCAGCAGCCCCCCCCTCGGGCGGGAGCAGTTCTTC. The rearrangement joins TRBV7-2 to TRBJ2-1; D gene ambiguous. CDR3 length: 13 residues. The germline V gene encodes CDR1 SGHTA and CDR2 FQGNSA. Trimming removed 5 bases from V and 10 bases from J, with 15 bases in between.

CDR3 amino acids: CSVEALRKGSEQFF. CDR3 DNA sequence: TGCAGCGTTGAAGCCTTGAGGAAGGGAAGTGAGCAGTTCTTC. The chain combines TRBV29-1 with TRBJ2-1; no clear D gene. In germline, CDR1 is SQVTM, CDR2 ANQGSEA. This CDR3 is built from 14 residues. Trimming took 1 base from V and 9 from J, leaving 16 bases between them.

CDR3 residues: CASSLVGDNQPQHF. The CDR3 nucleotides read TGTGCCAGCAGCTTGGTAGGGGACAATCAGCCCCAGCATTTT. The chain has TRBV5-8 and TRBJ1-5; tentative D call: TRBD1 (5 bases). Germline V gene sequence: CDR1 SGHTS, CDR2 YDEGEE. CDR3 size: 14 residues. V lost 0 bases and J 3 bases, leaving 7 bases between the germline ends. Combining the CDR3 with reference TRBV5-8 and TRBJ1-5 gives the whole variable domain EAGVTQSPTHLIKTRGQQATLRCSPISGHTSVYWYQQALGLGLQFLLWYDEGEERNRGNFPPRFSGRQFPNYSSELNVNALELEDSALYLCASSLVGDNQPQHFGDGTRLSIL.

CDR3 in amino acids: CASSSVVSGRGDTQYF. CDR3 bases: TGTGCCAGCAGCTCGGTGGTTAGCGGGAGAGGAGATACGCAGTATTTT. The chain recombines TRBV7-6 with TRBJ2-3; 9 bases are a match to TRBD2. V was clipped by 4 bases and J by 5 bases; unmatched bases: 10. Germline-derived CDR1 and CDR2 are SGHVS and FNYEAQ. The CDR3 has 16 amino acids.

The chain combines TRBV9 with TRBJ1-5, with TRBD1 as a possible D gene (5 bases). The ends were cut back, 4 bases at V and 6 bases at J, with 11 bases in the middle. The CDR3 contains 13 residues. Per the germline V gene, CDR1 is SGDLS and CDR2 is YYNGEE. The CDR3 region is CASSPGTSQPQHF. DNA for the CDR3: TGTGCCAGCAGCCCAGGGACTTCTCAGCCCCAGCATTTT.

V is TRBV27 and J is TRBJ2-1, with 10 bases fitting TRBD1. Germline V CDR1 and CDR2: MNHEY, SMNVEV (reference sequence). The CDR3 contains 16 residues. Trimming at V came to 8 bases and at J to 3 bases, leaving 10 bases not matched to a gene. CDR3 region: CASGRLTGGIYNEQFF. CDR3 nucleotides: TGTGCCAGCGGTAGACTGACAGGGGGCATCTACAATGAGCAGTTCTTC.

CDR3 in amino acids: CASSRMGTSGSNFYNEQFF. DNA of the CDR3: TGTGCCAGTAGCCGGATGGGGACTAGCGGGAGCAACTTCTACAATGAGCAGTTCTTC. The genes are TRBV19 and TRBJ2-1; 14 bases fit TRBD2. Germline-derived CDR1 and CDR2 are LNHDA and SQIVND (reference sequence). The CDR3 has 19 residues. J lost 3 bases, V lost 6 bases, and 13 bases had no gene match.

V gene TRBV7-6 combines with J gene TRBJ1-3, with D perhaps TRBD1 (6 bases). The CDR3 spans 16 residues. Germline loops: CDR1 SGHVS, CDR2 FNYEAQ. V was clipped by 5 bases and J by 0 bases, with 14 bases between them. The CDR3 coding sequence is TGTGCCAGCAGCACGCCGACAGGTTTCTCTGGAAACACCATATATTTT. Translating gives CASSTPTGFSGNTIYF.

There are a few counts of this clone. The same CDR3 can be traced to other DNA sequences in this sample. Here the CDR3 reads CASSVGTTSTDTQYF. As DNA, the CDR3 is TGTGCCAGCAGCGTAGGGACTACTAGCACAGATACGCAGTATTTT. J is TRBJ2-3 and V is TRBV9, with D perhaps TRBD2 (6 bases). V was trimmed by 0 bases and J by 0 bases, leaving 8 bases between them. CDR3 length: 15 residues. Germline CDR1 and CDR2: SGDLS and YYNGEE. The complete variable domain, with remaining parts taken from reference TRBV9 and TRBJ2-3, reads DSGVTQTPKHLITATGQRVTLRCSPRSGDLSVYWYQQSLDQGLQFLIQYYNGEERAKGNILERFSAQQFPDLHSELNLSSLELGDSALYFCASSVGTTSTDTQYFGPGTRLTVL.

The V gene is TRBV9, the J gene TRBJ1-1; D unresolved. CDR3 size: 11 residues. Germline V gives CDR1 SGDLS, CDR2 YYNGEE. V lost 4 bases, J lost 4 bases, and 5 bases lay in between. The CDR3 loop is CASSPSTEAFF. DNA for the CDR3: TGTGCCAGCAGCCCCAGCACTGAAGCTTTCTTT.

J is TRBJ2-6 and V is TRBV9; D call uncertain. V was pared by 3 bases and J by 1 base, with 11 bases between. The CDR3 spans 16 residues. Germline V lookup: CDR1 SGDLS, CDR2 YYNGEE. This CDR3 reads CASSAPEISGANVLTF. CDR3 bases: TGTGCCAGCAGCGCCCCCGAGATATCTGGGGCCAACGTCCTGACTTTC. The full variable domain, its missing parts supplied by reference TRBV9 and TRBJ2-6, is DSGVTQTPKHLITATGQRVTLRCSPRSGDLSVYWYQQSLDQGLQFLIQYYNGEERAKGNILERFSAQQFPDLHSELNLSSLELGDSALYFCASSAPEISGANVLTFGAGSRLTVL.

V is TRBV7-6 and J is TRBJ2-1, with TRBD2 identical over 12 bases. Looked up from germline, CDR1 is SGHVS and CDR2 is FNYEAQ. The CDR3 has 15 amino acids. Trimming took 5 bases from V and 4 from J; bases not matched to a gene: 3. The CDR3 DNA reads as TGTGCCAGCAGCGACGGGACTAGCGGGTACAATGAGCAGTTCTTC. This codes for CASSDGTSGYNEQFF.

The rearrangement links TRBV5-4 to TRBJ2-3; 10 nucleotides line up with TRBD1. V dropped 5 bases and J dropped 2; count of bases not matched to a gene: 2. There are 14 residues in the CDR3. Germline CDR1 is SGHNT and CDR2 is YYREEE (reference sequence). This CDR3 is CASRGQGNTDTQYF. For the CDR3, the DNA is TGTGCCAGCAGGGGACAGGGGAACACAGATACGCAGTATTTT.

This rearrangement joins TRBV7-2 to TRBJ2-1; a weak D match, TRBD1 (6 bases). The CDR3 loop spans 11 amino acids. Trimming cost V 10 bases and J 4 bases, with 8 bases left between them. The germline CDR1 and CDR2 sequences are SGHTA and FQGNSA. The CDR3 protein is CATGTYNEQFF. CDR3 DNA: TGTGCCACGGGGACATACAATGAGCAGTTCTTC.

This sequence joins TRBV27 and TRBJ2-7; perhaps TRBD1 as D (6 bases). Germline-derived CDR1 and CDR2 are MNHEY and SMNVEV (reference sequence). V lost 5 bases, J lost 2 bases, and 16 bases lay in between. The CDR3 covers 15 residues. The CDR3 sequence: CASSLTGHIPYEQYF. The CDR3 nucleotides are TGTGCCAGCAGTCTCACGGGACACATACCCTACGAGCAGTACTTC.

V and J are TRBV28 and TRBJ2-1; the D gene is possibly TRBD1 (5 bases). From germline, CDR1 is MDHEN and CDR2 SYDVKM. The CDR3 totals 13 residues. V dropped 3 bases and J dropped 8 bases, with 11 bases sitting between them. The CDR3 loop reads CASSLSDIYEQFF. The DNA of the CDR3 is TGTGCCAGCAGTTTGTCGGACATCTATGAGCAGTTCTTC.

This chain connects TRBV6-4 to TRBJ2-2; TRBD2 matches 8 bases. The CDR3 totals 14 residues. Germline assignment: CDR1 MRHNA and CDR2 SNTAGT. V gave up 6 bases and J gave up 8 bases; unmatched junction bases: 8. The CDR3 here is CASRVTREAGELFF. The CDR3 bases are TGTGCCAGCAGGGTGACGCGGGAGGCGGGGGAGCTGTTTTTT.

This sequence joins TRBV7-9 and TRBJ2-5; 10 bases line up with TRBD2. The germline CDR1 and CDR2 sequences are SEHNR and FQNEAQ (reference sequence). V was clipped by 5 bases and J by 5 bases; unmatched bases: 5. CDR3 size: 14 residues. The CDR3: CASSQREGQETQYF. Here the CDR3 DNA reads TGTGCCAGCAGCCAGCGGGAGGGCCAGGAGACCCAGTACTTC.

Concerning this clone itself: Other DNA variants within this sample encode the same CDR3. This chain links TRBV7-6 with TRBJ1-3; D uncertain. Germline V gene sequence: CDR1 SGHVS, CDR2 FNYEAQ. V dropped 5 bases and J dropped 0 bases, with 11 bases sitting between them. The CDR3 has 15 residues. The CDR3 loop is CASSPDRSSGNTIYF. CDR3 nucleotides: TGTGCCAGCAGCCCCGACCGGAGCTCTGGAAACACCATATATTTT.

This CDR3 is CASRFQGEREQFF. CDR3 in DNA: TGTGCCAGCAGGTTCCAGGGGGAGCGTGAGCAGTTCTTC. This chain uses TRBV28 with TRBJ2-1, with 7 bases lining up with TRBD1. Germline CDR1 MDHEN, CDR2 SYDVKM. With V trimmed by 6 bases and J by 9 bases, 8 bases remained unmatched. The CDR3 sequence is 13 residues long.

V is TRBV19 and J is TRBJ2-6; D is unresolved. Trimming took 7 bases from V and 4 from J, leaving 8 bases between them. CDR1 and CDR2 (germline): LNHDA, SQIVND (reference sequence). The length of the CDR3 is 13 residues. The CDR3 DNA reads as TGTGCCAGTACCCTCCGGGGGGCCAACGTCCTGACTTTC. Its translation is CASTLRGANVLTF. The full variable domain, with the rest looked up from reference TRBV19 and TRBJ2-6, is DGGITQSPKYLFRKEGQNVTLSCEQNLNHDAMYWYRQDPGQGLRLIYYSQIVNDFQKGDIAEGYSVSREKKESFPLTVTSAQKNPTAFYLCASTLRGANVLTFGAGSRLTVL.

J is TRBJ2-7 and V is TRBV29-1; D is uncertain. This CDR3 comprises 13 residues. Germline loops: CDR1 SQVTM, CDR2 ANQGSEA. V was pared by 4 bases and J by 0 bases, with 10 bases between. CDR3 in DNA: TGCAGCGTTGTAGGGTACAGCTCCTACGAGCAGTACTTC. Amino acid sequence: CSVVGYSSYEQYF.

The chain couples TRBV7-2 to TRBJ2-1; weak D call: TRBD2 (6 bases). Trimming removed 1 base from V and 3 bases from J, with 13 bases in between. The CDR3 totals 16 residues. Germline loops: CDR1 SGHTA, CDR2 FQGNSA. CDR3 in DNA: TGTGCCAGCAGCTTAGTCGGGGGAGCCCTCTACAATGAGCAGTTCTTC. Translated, it gives CASSLVGGALYNEQFF.

The chain uses TRBV27 and TRBJ1-2, with D maybe TRBD1 (6 bases). This CDR3 contains 15 residues. V lost 3 bases and J lost 6, with 17 bases in between. Germline V CDR1 and CDR2: MNHEY, SMNVEV (reference sequence). The CDR3 reads CASSFYTGIADGYTF. DNA for the CDR3: TGTGCCAGCAGTTTTTACACAGGGATCGCGGATGGCTACACCTTC.